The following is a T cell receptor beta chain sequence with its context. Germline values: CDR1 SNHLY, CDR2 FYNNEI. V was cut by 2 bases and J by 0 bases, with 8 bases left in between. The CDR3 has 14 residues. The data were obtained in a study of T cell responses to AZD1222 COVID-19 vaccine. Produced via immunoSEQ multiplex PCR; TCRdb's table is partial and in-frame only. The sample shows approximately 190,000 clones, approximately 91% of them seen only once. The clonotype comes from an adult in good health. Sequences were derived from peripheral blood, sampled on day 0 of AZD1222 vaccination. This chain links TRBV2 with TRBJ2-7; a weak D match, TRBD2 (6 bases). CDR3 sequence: CASSELGGSYEQYF. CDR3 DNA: TGTGCCAGCAGTGAATTGGGGGGCTCCTACGAGCAGTACTTC.